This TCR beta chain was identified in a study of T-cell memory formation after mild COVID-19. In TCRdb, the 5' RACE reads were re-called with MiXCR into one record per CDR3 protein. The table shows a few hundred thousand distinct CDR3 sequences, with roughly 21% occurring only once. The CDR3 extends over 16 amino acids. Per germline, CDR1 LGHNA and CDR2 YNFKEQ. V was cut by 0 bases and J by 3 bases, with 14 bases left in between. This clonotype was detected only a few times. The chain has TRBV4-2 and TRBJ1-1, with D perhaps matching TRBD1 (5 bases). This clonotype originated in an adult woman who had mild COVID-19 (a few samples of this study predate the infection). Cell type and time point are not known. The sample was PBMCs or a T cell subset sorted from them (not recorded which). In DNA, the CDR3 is TGTGCCAGCAGCCAAGAGCCGATACTGGGGCACACTGAAGCTTTCTTT. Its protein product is CASSQEPILGHTEAFF.